The 19 T cell receptor beta chains given below trace back to one sample, sequenced in a study of blood T cell repertoires in COVID-19. Generated by immunoSEQ multiplex PCR, the TCRdb table keeps only in-frame clones and is missing some. The sample includes about 150,000 clones, approximately 80% of them seen just once. Material for sequencing was peripheral blood. The receptors derive from a man aged 55 to 69 with acute or convalescent COVID-19.

This chain uses TRBV9 with TRBJ1-1; D call uncertain. Germline CDR1 SGDLS, CDR2 YYNGEE. With 0 bases removed from V and 1 base from J, the gap between germline ends came to 10 bases. The length of the CDR3 is 15 residues. This chain's CDR3 is CASSVATEANTEAFF. CDR3 nucleotides: TGTGCCAGCAGCGTAGCCACGGAGGCGAACACTGAAGCTTTCTTT.

The chain couples TRBV28 to TRBJ1-2; 10 bases agree with TRBD1. The CDR3 spans 14 residues. Germline CDR1 MDHEN, CDR2 SYDVKM. The V gene end was trimmed by 6 bases and the J gene end by 4 bases; junction bases not matched to a gene: 5. Here the CDR3 reads CASRPTGGAYGYTF. The CDR3 DNA is TGTGCCAGCAGACCGACAGGGGGCGCCTATGGCTACACCTTC.

The genes are TRBV9 and TRBJ1-6, with 7 bases identical to TRBD1. The germline V gene has CDR1 SGDLS and CDR2 YYNGEE. This CDR3 has 16 amino acids. Trimming cost V 5 bases and J 7 bases; bases outside gene matches: 12. CDR3 sequence (DNA): TGTGCCAGCAGAGCCGGGACAGATGCACAAAATTCACCCCTCCACTTT. It translates to CASRAGTDAQNSPLHF.

The chain carries TRBV2 and TRBJ2-3, with 8 bases that match TRBD2. The CDR3 covers 18 residues. Unmatched junction bases numbered 9, after V lost 0 bases and J lost 1 base. CDR1 and CDR2 from the germline V gene are SNHLY and FYNNEI. The CDR3 sequence: CASSEALRGSGGTDTQYF. In nucleotides, the CDR3 is TGTGCCAGCAGTGAAGCGCTTCGGGGTAGCGGGGGCACAGATACGCAGTATTTT.

The V call is TRBV5-4, the J call TRBJ2-1, with D maybe TRBD1 (6 bases). There are 14 residues in the CDR3. Trimming took off 2 bases at V and 7 bases at J, with 13 bases between the two ends. The V gene's germline CDR1 is SGHNT and CDR2 YYREEE (reference sequence). The CDR3 sequence is CASSLGQPLNEQFF. CDR3 DNA sequence: TGTGCCAGCAGCTTAGGACAGCCCCTGAATGAGCAGTTCTTC.

The chain carries TRBV30 and TRBJ2-1; D may be TRBD1 (6 bases). Germline-derived CDR1 and CDR2 are GTSNPN and SVGIG (reference sequence). V lost 4 bases and J 9 bases, leaving 19 bases between the germline ends. There are 14 residues in the CDR3. The CDR3 bases are TGTGCCTGGAACTATATAGGGGGTAGGAGTGAGCAGTTCTTC. This sequence encodes CAWNYIGGRSEQFF.

The chain combines TRBV3-1 (or the pseudogene TRBV3-2) with TRBJ1-2, with D tentatively TRBD1 (6 bases). This CDR3 spans 14 amino acids. Trimming took off 1 base at V and 8 bases at J, with 14 bases between the two ends. CDR1 is LGHDT and CDR2 is YNNKEL in the germline V gene (reference sequence). The CDR3 DNA sequence: TGTGCCAGCAGCCAAGGAACAGGGACCTTCGGCTACACCTTC. Translated: CASSQGTGTFGYTF.

The V and J genes are TRBV5-1 and TRBJ2-5; D gene ambiguous. The germline V and J ends were trimmed by 5 bases and 5 bases, with 16 bases remaining between them. Germline values: CDR1 SGHRS, CDR2 YFSETQ. The length of the CDR3 is 14 residues. The CDR3 reads CASRPLEDRETQYF. For the CDR3, the DNA is TGCGCCAGCAGACCGCTTGAGGATAGGGAGACCCAGTACTTC.

This sequence joins TRBV7-9 and TRBJ2-1; the match to TRBD2 covers 7 bases. After removal of 5 bases from V and 8 bases from J, the junction contained 9 bases not matched to a gene. This CDR3 comprises 14 residues. Looked up from germline, CDR1 is SEHNR and CDR2 is FQNEAQ (reference sequence). In DNA form, the CDR3 reads TGTGCCAGCAGCCCCGGGACTACCGAAGATGAGCAGTTCTTC. It codes for CASSPGTTEDEQFF.

The chain links TRBV4-3 to TRBJ2-5; the D gene is possibly TRBD1 (5 bases). The CDR3 is made up of 15 amino acids. Germline CDR1 reads LGHNA; CDR2 reads YSLEER. V dropped 0 bases and J dropped 4 bases, with 12 bases sitting between them. The CDR3 loop reads CASSQEPGQGETQYF. As DNA, the CDR3 is TGCGCCAGCAGCCAAGAGCCCGGTCAGGGAGAGACCCAGTACTTC.

The chain joins TRBV5-3 to TRBJ2-2; possible D gene TRBD1, 5 bases. TRBV5-3 is recorded as an ORF, its role being uncertain. Trimming removed 1 base at V and 7 bases at J, with 5 bases between. The CDR3 is 12 amino acids. CDR3 in amino acids: CARSLRGGELFF. The CDR3 bases are TGTGCCAGAAGCTTGAGGGGCGGGGAGCTGTTTTTT.

The V and J genes are TRBV7-9 and TRBJ1-1; no definite D call. In germline, CDR1 is SEHNR, CDR2 FQNEAQ (reference sequence). The CDR3 totals 15 residues. Trimming stripped 1 base from V and 0 bases from J, with 9 bases between. Here the CDR3 DNA reads TGTGCCAGCAGCTTAGTACAGACCATGAACACTGAAGCTTTCTTT. It translates to CASSLVQTMNTEAFF.

This chain joins TRBV19 and TRBJ2-5, with 9 bases aligning to TRBD2. CDR3 length: 16 residues. V was pared by 1 base and J by 5 bases, with 8 bases of the junction left unmatched. The germline gives CDR1 LNHDA, CDR2 SQIVND (reference sequence). The CDR3 DNA follows: TGTGCCAGTAGTATAGGGGACCTAGCGGGGAGGGAGACCCAGTACTTC. Amino acid sequence: CASSIGDLAGRETQYF.

The V and J genes are TRBV7-3 and TRBJ2-3, with TRBD2 matching over 7 bases. V lost 5 bases, J lost 3 bases, and 8 bases stayed unmatched. The CDR3 consists of 15 residues. Germline lookup yields CDR1 SGHTA and CDR2 FQGTGA. The CDR3 region is CASSPGGSVTDTQYF. In nucleotides, the CDR3 is TGTGCCAGCAGCCCGGGCGGGAGCGTAACAGATACGCAGTATTTT. Full variable domain (outside the CDR3, taken from reference TRBV7-3 and TRBJ2-3): GAGVSQTPSNKVTEKGKYVELRCDPISGHTALYWYRQSLGQGPEFLIYFQGTGAADDSGLPNDRFFAVRPEGSVSTLKIQRTERGDSAVYLCASSPGGSVTDTQYFGPGTRLTVL.

The V and J genes are TRBV25-1 and TRBJ2-7, with 7 nucleotides matching TRBD1. Germline trimming cut 10 bases from V and 2 bases from J; bases unmatched to any gene: 8. Germline CDR1 reads MGHDK; CDR2 reads SYGVNS. This CDR3 is built from 13 residues. The CDR3 sequence: CAKADRAPYEQYF. The CDR3 bases are TGTGCCAAAGCTGACAGGGCCCCCTACGAGCAGTACTTC.

The chain couples TRBV4-3 to TRBJ1-2; TRBD1 agrees at 11 bases. The germline V gene has CDR1 LGHNA and CDR2 YSLEER. With V trimmed by 4 bases and J by 2 bases, 3 bases remained unmatched. The CDR3 is 15 residues long. The chain's CDR3 is CASSRGQGGNYGYTF. The CDR3 DNA follows: TGCGCCAGCAGCCGGGGACAGGGGGGAAACTATGGCTACACCTTC.

The chain combines TRBV19 with TRBJ2-2, with 8 bases matching TRBD1. Per the germline V gene, CDR1 is LNHDA and CDR2 is SQIVND (reference sequence). The length of the CDR3 is 13 residues. Germline trimming cut 9 bases from V and 7 bases from J; bases unmatched to any gene: 7. The chain's CDR3 is CASFQGADGELFF. The CDR3, as DNA: TGTGCCAGCTTCCAGGGGGCGGACGGGGAGCTGTTTTTT.

The chain combines TRBV2 with TRBJ2-3, with D perhaps matching TRBD2 (5 bases). V was clipped by 2 bases and J by 10 bases, with 28 bases between them. Germline assignment: CDR1 SNHLY and CDR2 FYNNEI. This CDR3 is 18 amino acids long. CDR3 residues: CASSEPDYRAGLANPQYF. In nucleotides, the CDR3 is TGTGCCAGCAGTGAACCTGATTACCGGGCGGGCCTAGCAAATCCGCAGTATTTT.

V usage is TRBV24-1 and J usage is TRBJ1-2; D is undetermined. The germline V and J ends were trimmed by 1 base and 5 bases, with 10 bases remaining between them. This CDR3 contains 14 residues. From germline, CDR1 is KGHDR and CDR2 SFDVKD. The CDR3 protein is CATSDFQNNYGYTF. The CDR3 region has the DNA TGTGCCACCAGTGATTTTCAGAATAATTATGGCTACACCTTC.